Presented here are 30 T cell receptor beta chains from one specimen sequenced in a study of graft-versus-host responses after intestinal transplantation. Their target antigens are unknown. Assay used: immunoSEQ multiplex PCR; TCRdb lists only in-frame clones, some missing. The sample has about 110,000 clones; around 95% are singletons. The source was unstimulated CD8+ T cells sorted from spleen or lymph node cells, collected before intestinal transplant. These receptors came from a human donor who received an intestinal transplant.

This chain links TRBV11-2 with TRBJ2-7; no clear D gene. This CDR3 comprises 13 residues. In germline, CDR1 is SGHAT, CDR2 FQNNGV. V dropped 1 base and J dropped 4 bases, with 8 bases sitting between them. CDR3 residues: CASSLGLLYEQYF. The DNA of the CDR3 is TGTGCCAGCAGCTTAGGGCTTTTATACGAGCAGTACTTC. Full variable domain (rest looked up from reference TRBV11-2 and TRBJ2-7): EAGVAQSPRYKIIEKRQSVAFWCNPISGHATLYWYQQILGQGPKLLIQFQNNGVVDDSQLPKDRFSAERLKGVDSTLKIQPAKLEDSAVYLCASSLGLLYEQYFGPGTRLTVT.

J is TRBJ2-5 and V is TRBV11-2; 9 nucleotides agree with TRBD1. Germline CDR1 and CDR2: SGHAT and FQNNGV. The CDR3 is made up of 15 amino acids. Losses at the gene ends were 5 bases for V and 2 bases for J; bases not matched to a gene: 6. The CDR3 nucleotides read TGTGCCAGCAGCGCGGACAGGGGAATTCAAGAGACCCAGTACTTC. Its translation is CASSADRGIQETQYF.

This rearrangement joins TRBV6-5 to TRBJ1-2, with D uncertain. The length of the CDR3 is 14 residues. Germline assignment: CDR1 MNHEY and CDR2 SVGAGI. Trimming took off 0 bases at V and 5 bases at J, with 10 bases between the two ends. The CDR3 sequence is CASSYSSDSYGYTF. CDR3 sequence (DNA): TGTGCCAGCAGTTACTCCTCCGACTCTTATGGCTACACCTTC.

This chain connects TRBV6-5 to TRBJ1-4, with D unclear. The V gene lost 9 bases and the J gene lost 8 bases, with 7 bases spanning the gap. The CDR3 is 10 amino acids. Looked up from germline, CDR1 is MNHEY and CDR2 is SVGAGI. The CDR3 DNA follows: TGTGCCAGGTTCCGGGAAAAACTGTTTTTT. Amino acid sequence: CARFREKLFF.

The chain joins TRBV7-9 to TRBJ1-1; D is ambiguous. Germline CDR1 and CDR2: SEHNR and FQNEAQ (reference sequence). This CDR3 comprises 10 residues. The germline V and J ends were trimmed by 3 bases and 7 bases, with 3 bases remaining between them. The CDR3 DNA sequence: TGTGCCAGCAGCTTGTTTGAAGCTTTCTTT. Protein sequence: CASSLFEAFF.

This chain uses TRBV5-1 with TRBJ2-5, with 7 nucleotides matching TRBD2. Germline V gene data show CDR1 as SGHRS and CDR2 as YFSETQ. V shed 0 bases and J 4 bases; nucleotides not matched to a gene: 9. The CDR3 is 16 amino acids. CDR3 sequence reads: CASSLGAGYSAETQYF. Written as DNA, the CDR3 is TGCGCCAGCAGCTTGGGAGCGGGGTATAGTGCAGAGACCCAGTACTTC.

The CDR3 DNA follows: TGTGCCAGCAGTTTACTATTTTGGGCGGGAGTGAGCGAGCAGTACTTC. This gives the protein CASSLLFWAGVSEQYF. The genes are TRBV28 and TRBJ2-7; 7 bases align to TRBD2. V was clipped by 2 bases and J by 6 bases; unmatched bases: 13. The germline gives CDR1 MDHEN, CDR2 SYDVKM. The CDR3 runs 16 residues. Looking up the rest from reference TRBV28 and TRBJ2-7 gives the full variable domain: DVKVTQSSRYLVKRTGEKVFLECVQDMDHENMFWYRQDPGLGLRLIYFSYDVKMKEKGDIPEGYSVSREKKERFSLILESASTNQTSMYLCASSLLFWAGVSEQYFGPGTRLTVT.

The chain uses TRBV6-1 and TRBJ2-7, with D possibly matching TRBD1 (6 bases). V dropped 7 bases and J dropped 0 bases, with 10 bases sitting between them. CDR1 MNHNS and CDR2 SASEGT come from the germline V gene. The CDR3 runs to 13 residues. The CDR3 region has the DNA TGTGCCAGCAAAGGGGGAACCTCCTACGAGCAGTACTTC. This translates into CASKGGTSYEQYF.

The gene calls are TRBV7-9 and TRBJ2-1, with no clear D. With 2 bases removed from V and 3 bases from J, the gap between germline ends came to 11 bases. Germline V CDR1 and CDR2: SEHNR, FQNEAQ (reference sequence). The CDR3 runs to 15 residues. The CDR3 DNA sequence: TGTGCCAGCAGCTTAATTGAGTTGGTCTACAATGAGCAGTTCTTC. This encodes CASSLIELVYNEQFF. Filled out from reference TRBV7-9 and TRBJ2-1, the complete variable domain reads DTGVSQNPRHKITKRGQNVTFRCDPISEHNRLYWYRQTLGQGPEFLTYFQNEAQLEKSRLLSDRFSAERPKGSFSTLEIQRTEQGDSAMYLCASSLIELVYNEQFFGPGTRLTVL.

V and J are TRBV13 and TRBJ2-1; TRBD1 or TRBD2 may be the D gene (5 bases each). This CDR3 contains 13 residues. V was cut by 5 bases and J by 7 bases, with 12 bases left in between. Looked up from germline, CDR1 is PRHDT and CDR2 is FYEKMQ (reference sequence). Written as DNA, the CDR3 is TGTGCCAGCAGCACTGGGACCTGGAATGAGCAGTTCTTC. Translated, it gives CASSTGTWNEQFF.

The chain is built from TRBV9 and TRBJ2-5, with 7 bases lining up with TRBD1. Germline CDR1 SGDLS, CDR2 YYNGEE. This CDR3 is built from 16 residues. J gave up 1 base and V 3 bases, and 9 bases lay outside the gene matches. This CDR3 is CASSGHRWDSQETQYF. Here the CDR3 DNA reads TGTGCCAGCAGCGGACATAGGTGGGACAGCCAAGAGACCCAGTACTTC.

The chain carries TRBV7-8 and TRBJ2-7; D gene ambiguous. The CDR3 runs 12 residues. With 3 bases removed from V and 7 bases from J, the gap between germline ends came to 10 bases. The V gene's germline CDR1 is SGHVS and CDR2 FQNEAQ. CDR3 in DNA: TGTGCCAGCAGCTTGACACTCAGAGAGCAGTACTTC. Its protein product is CASSLTLREQYF.

V is TRBV5-1 and J is TRBJ2-7; 8 bases are shared with TRBD2. The germline V gene encodes CDR1 SGHRS and CDR2 YFSETQ. The V segment lost 4 bases and the J segment 6 bases; nucleotides outside the gene matches: 12. CDR3 length: 15 residues. DNA of the CDR3: TGCGCCAGCAGCCCCGGGACTAGGTGGATTTCCGAGCAGTACTTC. It translates to CASSPGTRWISEQYF.

DNA of the CDR3: TGTGCCTGGAGTGAGCTAGCGGGGGGAGATATGGAGCAGTACTTC. This codes for CAWSELAGGDMEQYF. The chain employs TRBV30 and TRBJ2-7, with 11 bases matching TRBD2. The CDR3 consists of 15 residues. The trim removed 1 base at V and 7 bases at J, leaving 9 bases unmatched. Germline CDR1 reads GTSNPN; CDR2 reads SVGIG (reference sequence).

The chain is built from TRBV7-3 and TRBJ2-7; TRBD2 agrees at 9 bases. V lost 5 bases, J lost 1 base, and 6 bases stayed unmatched. CDR3 length: 15 residues. Germline V gene sequence: CDR1 SGHTA, CDR2 FQGTGA. The CDR3 region has the DNA TGTGCCAGCAGCCCACGGGCGGGAGGGTCCTACGAGCAGTACTTC. Residues: CASSPRAGGSYEQYF.

The V gene is TRBV15, the J gene TRBJ2-3, with a weak D call TRBD1 (6 bases). CDR1 and CDR2 (germline): LNHNV, YYDKDF (reference sequence). Trimming removed 5 bases from V and 2 bases from J, with 20 bases in between. This CDR3 region has 17 residues. The CDR3: CATSSSTGFLPTDTQYF. The DNA of the CDR3 is TGTGCCACCAGCTCCTCAACAGGGTTTCTACCCACAGATACGCAGTATTTT.

The genes are TRBV7-2 and TRBJ1-2, with D possibly matching TRBD1 (6 bases). The CDR3 totals 14 residues. The V end lost 6 bases, the J end lost 8 bases, and 19 bases lay between the germline ends. The germline V gene has CDR1 SGHTA and CDR2 FQGNSA. In DNA, the CDR3 is TGTGCCAGCAGACCACGGGACAAGCGTAAAGGCTACACCTTC. This sequence encodes CASRPRDKRKGYTF.

The chain is built from TRBV4-1 and TRBJ2-1, with D uncertain. Between the trimmed V and J ends, which lost 0 bases and 8 bases, there was a span of 8 bases. The CDR3 is 13 residues long. In germline, CDR1 is MGHRA, CDR2 YSYEKL. DNA for the CDR3: TGCGCCAGCAGCCAAGATCTCTGGGATGAGCAGTTCTTC. This codes for CASSQDLWDEQFF.

CDR3 region: CASFNGGTGELFF. The CDR3 bases are TGTGCCAGCTTCAACGGGGGGACCGGGGAGCTGTTTTTT. The chain joins TRBV11-2 to TRBJ2-2; 7 positions match TRBD2. Trimming cost V 8 bases and J 5 bases; bases outside gene matches: 5. The CDR3 runs 13 residues. Germline CDR1 is SGHAT and CDR2 is FQNNGV.

This clone was recorded once. V is TRBV28 and J is TRBJ2-7; a possible D gene is TRBD2 (7 bases). Germline V gene sequence: CDR1 MDHEN, CDR2 SYDVKM. This CDR3 comprises 15 residues. Trimming pared 6 bases from V and 1 base from J, leaving 16 bases between. In DNA form, the CDR3 reads TGTGCCAGCAGGGGATTACAGGGAGGGTCCTACGAGCAGTACTTC. This encodes CASRGLQGGSYEQYF.

V is TRBV5-6 and J is TRBJ1-1; possible D gene TRBD1, 5 bases. Trimming removed 3 bases from V and 8 bases from J, with 17 bases in between. Germline-derived CDR1 and CDR2 are SGHDT and YYEEEE. The CDR3 spans 14 residues. The CDR3 spells CASSWVGRDEEAFF. In DNA, the CDR3 is TGTGCCAGCAGCTGGGTAGGCAGGGACGAAGAAGCTTTCTTT.

This chain uses TRBV19 with TRBJ1-2; D not certain. Deletions cut 5 bases from V and 4 bases from J, with 8 bases between. This CDR3 has 12 amino acids. Germline V lookup: CDR1 LNHDA, CDR2 SQIVND (reference sequence). CDR3 sequence (DNA): TGTGCCAGTAGTTCCCAGTCCTATGGCTACACCTTC. Protein sequence: CASSSQSYGYTF.

The chain combines TRBV19 with TRBJ2-1; 8 bases fit TRBD1. Unmatched junction bases numbered 9, after V lost 10 bases and J lost 7 bases. The CDR3 is made up of 13 amino acids. Germline V gives CDR1 LNHDA, CDR2 SQIVND (reference sequence). The CDR3 protein is CATRDRYKNEQFF. In nucleotides, the CDR3 is TGTGCCACTCGGGACAGGTACAAAAATGAGCAGTTCTTC.

The chain recombines TRBV9 with TRBJ2-2; perhaps TRBD2 as D (6 bases). The CDR3 loop spans 17 amino acids. Germline assignment: CDR1 SGDLS and CDR2 YYNGEE. Deletions cut 3 bases from V and 6 bases from J, with 21 bases between. CDR3 sequence reads: CASSGRESAGVPGELFF. In nucleotides, the CDR3 is TGTGCCAGCAGCGGACGGGAGTCAGCCGGCGTACCCGGGGAGCTGTTTTTT.

The V and J genes are TRBV27 and TRBJ2-3, with a possible D match to TRBD2 (5 bases). Germline V gene data show CDR1 as MNHEY and CDR2 as SMNVEV (reference sequence). This CDR3 region has 13 residues. V lost 5 bases, J lost 2 bases, and 8 bases lay in between. CDR3 residues: CASSPRDTDTQYF. The CDR3 region has the DNA TGTGCCAGCAGTCCCCGGGACACAGATACGCAGTATTTT.

The chain carries TRBV7-9 and TRBJ2-7; the match to TRBD1 covers 7 bases. The CDR3 runs to 16 residues. Germline V CDR1 and CDR2: SEHNR, FQNEAQ (reference sequence). J lost 1 base, V lost 4 bases, and 10 bases had no gene match. CDR3 bases: TGTGCCAGCAGCTCTACAGGGGTCGTGATTTCCTACGAGCAGTACTTC. It translates to CASSSTGVVISYEQYF. Based on the CDR3 plus reference TRBV7-9 and TRBJ2-7, the full variable domain is DTGVSQNPRHKITKRGQNVTFRCDPISEHNRLYWYRQTLGQGPEFLTYFQNEAQLEKSRLLSDRFSAERPKGSFSTLEIQRTEQGDSAMYLCASSSTGVVISYEQYFGPGTRLTVT.

V is TRBV28 and J is TRBJ2-2; the match to TRBD1 covers 10 bases. J gave up 6 bases and V 6 bases, and 1 base lay outside the gene matches. Germline assignment: CDR1 MDHEN and CDR2 SYDVKM. The CDR3 has 13 amino acids. CDR3 loop: CASSDRGPGELFF. The CDR3 bases are TGTGCCAGCAGCGACAGGGGGCCCGGGGAGCTGTTTTTT.

This clone has just one count. The chain links TRBV2 to TRBJ2-7; possible D gene TRBD2, 6 bases. The CDR3 is made up of 13 amino acids. Trimming shortened V by 9 bases and J by 2 bases, and 14 bases separated the two germline ends. Germline CDR1 and CDR2: SNHLY and FYNNEI. CDR3 in DNA: TGTGCCAGTTCTCCGGGACTTACCTACGAGCAGTACTTC. This translates into CASSPGLTYEQYF.

The chain has TRBV9 and TRBJ2-1; perhaps D is TRBD1 or TRBD2 (5 bases each). Trimming shortened V by 4 bases and J by 4 bases, and 18 bases separated the two germline ends. This CDR3 region has 16 residues. Germline values: CDR1 SGDLS, CDR2 YYNGEE. The CDR3 is CASSSPGAVGYNEQFF. In nucleotides, the CDR3 is TGTGCCAGCAGCTCTCCCGGGGCCGTAGGATACAATGAGCAGTTCTTC. Using reference TRBV9 and TRBJ2-1 for the parts outside the CDR3, the full variable domain is DSGVTQTPKHLITATGQRVTLRCSPRSGDLSVYWYQQSLDQGLQFLIQYYNGEERAKGNILERFSAQQFPDLHSELNLSSLELGDSALYFCASSSPGAVGYNEQFFGPGTRLTVL.

This chain connects TRBV6-5 to TRBJ1-1, with 11 bases fitting TRBD1. Germline V gives CDR1 MNHEY, CDR2 SVGAGI. The ends lost 0 bases at V and 5 bases at J; junction bases unmatched: 2. This CDR3 has 15 amino acids. The CDR3 sequence is CASSYSGQGDTEAFF. CDR3 bases: TGTGCCAGCAGTTACTCGGGACAGGGGGATACTGAAGCTTTCTTT.